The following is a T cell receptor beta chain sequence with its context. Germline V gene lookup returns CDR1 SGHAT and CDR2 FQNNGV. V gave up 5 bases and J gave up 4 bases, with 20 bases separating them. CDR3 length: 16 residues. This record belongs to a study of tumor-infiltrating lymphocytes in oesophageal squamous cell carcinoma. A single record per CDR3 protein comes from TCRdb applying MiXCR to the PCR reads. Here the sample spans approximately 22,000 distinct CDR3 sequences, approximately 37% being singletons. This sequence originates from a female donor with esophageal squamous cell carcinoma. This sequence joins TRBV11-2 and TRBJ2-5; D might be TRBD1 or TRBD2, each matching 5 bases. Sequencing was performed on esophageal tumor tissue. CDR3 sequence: CASSPHRDPTTETQYF. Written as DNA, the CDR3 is TGTGCCAGCAGCCCACACCGGGACCCAACGACAGAGACCCAGTACTTC. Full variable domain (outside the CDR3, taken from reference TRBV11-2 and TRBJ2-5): EAGVAQSPRYKIIEKRQSVAFWCNPISGHATLYWYQQILGQGPKLLIQFQNNGVVDDSQLPKDRFSAERLKGVDSTLKIQPAKLEDSAVYLCASSPHRDPTTETQYFGPGTRLLVL.